Each of the 27 T cell receptor beta chains below was sequenced from the same sample in a study of OX40 agonist ivuxolimab in advanced cancers. Assay used: immunoSEQ multiplex PCR; TCRdb lists only in-frame clones, some missing. The sample records under 90,000 clones, about 85% being singletons. The source was CD4+ or CD8+ T cells sorted from blood, collected in a trial of the OX40 agonist ivuxolimab. Receptors originate from an adult with an advanced solid tumor such as melanoma, head and neck, liver or kidney cancer.

The genes are TRBV7-2 and TRBJ2-1; 7 positions match TRBD2. The CDR3 extends over 13 amino acids. Looked up from germline, CDR1 is SGHTA and CDR2 is FQGNSA. J lost 8 bases, V lost 5 bases, and 6 bases had no gene match. The DNA of the CDR3 is TGTGCCAGCAGCCCATACACTAGCGATGAGCAGTTCTTC. It specifies CASSPYTSDEQFF.

The rearrangement links TRBV7-9 to TRBJ2-5; 7 nucleotides agree with TRBD2. The CDR3 runs to 13 residues. In germline, CDR1 is SEHNR, CDR2 FQNEAQ (reference sequence). The V and J ends lost 4 bases and 2 bases, in that order; junction bases with no gene match: 1. The CDR3 sequence: CASSWGLQETQYF. CDR3 nucleotide sequence: TGTGCCAGCAGCTGGGGACTACAAGAGACCCAGTACTTC.

The chain couples TRBV27 to TRBJ2-5; a possible D gene is TRBD1 (5 bases). Germline V gene lookup returns CDR1 MNHEY and CDR2 SMNVEV (reference sequence). The CDR3 extends over 16 amino acids. V lost 5 bases to trimming and J lost 5 bases, with 21 bases between them. The CDR3 DNA sequence: TGTGCCAGCAGTCGCGTCTTAAAAGGCAGGGCCGAGACCCAGTACTTC. Protein: CASSRVLKGRAETQYF.

This chain links TRBV5-1 with TRBJ1-6; a weak D match, TRBD1 (6 bases). This CDR3 spans 14 amino acids. V was shortened by 0 bases and J by 6 bases, with 7 bases between the two germline ends. Germline V gives CDR1 SGHRS, CDR2 YFSETQ. In DNA, the CDR3 is TGCGCCAGCAGCTTGGGACAGGTTAATTCACCCCTCCACTTT. Translating gives CASSLGQVNSPLHF.

The chain carries TRBV11-2 and TRBJ2-1; no reliable D call. Trimming shortened V by 6 bases and J by 8 bases, and 23 bases separated the two germline ends. Germline values: CDR1 SGHAT, CDR2 FQNNGV. The length of the CDR3 is 16 residues. CDR3 residues: CASSLKLLPPGDEQFF. For the CDR3, the DNA is TGTGCCAGCAGTCTCAAGTTACTACCTCCTGGGGATGAGCAGTTCTTC.

The V and J genes are TRBV28 and TRBJ2-5, with 7 positions matching TRBD1. The germline V gene encodes CDR1 MDHEN and CDR2 SYDVKM. Trimming at V came to 5 bases and at J to 5 bases, leaving 5 bases not matched to a gene. The CDR3 contains 13 residues. CDR3 sequence: CASSRQGGETQYF. The CDR3 DNA sequence: TGTGCCAGCAGTCGACAGGGCGGCGAGACCCAGTACTTC.

This sequence joins TRBV6-1 and TRBJ1-2, with 10 bases that match TRBD1. Germline V lookup: CDR1 MNHNS, CDR2 SASEGT. The V and J ends lost 4 bases and 7 bases, in that order; junction bases with no gene match: 9. CDR3 length: 15 residues. The CDR3 coding sequence is TGTGCCAGCAGTGCGCAGGGACAGGGGAGTGTTGGCTACACCTTC. Translating gives CASSAQGQGSVGYTF.

This rearrangement joins TRBV19 to TRBJ2-2, with 11 bases matching TRBD2. CDR1 is LNHDA, CDR2 SQIVND, per germline (reference sequence). Unmatched junction bases numbered 13, after V lost 5 bases and J lost 5 bases. The CDR3 consists of 18 residues. The CDR3 DNA reads as TGTGCCAGTAGTCGGGCCGACGGGACTAGCGGACAGACCGGGGAGCTGTTTTTT. Its protein is CASSRADGTSGQTGELFF.

This CDR3 is CASSPMVEQGNTEAFF. As DNA, the CDR3 is TGTGCCAGCTCACCAATGGTTGAACAGGGGAACACTGAAGCTTTCTTT. V is TRBV18 and J is TRBJ1-1, with D possibly matching TRBD1 (6 bases). Germline assignment: CDR1 KGHSH and CDR2 LQKENI. The CDR3 runs to 16 residues. Trimming removed 2 bases at V and 1 base at J, with 14 bases between.

The J gene is TRBJ2-3, the V gene TRBV6-5; no firm D call. The CDR3 has 14 amino acids. Trimming stripped 0 bases from V and 6 bases from J, with 10 bases between. Germline CDR1 and CDR2: MNHEY and SVGAGI. This CDR3 reads CASSYSAPRDTQYF. CDR3 DNA: TGTGCCAGCAGTTACTCCGCCCCCCGGGATACGCAGTATTTT.

V gene TRBV5-4 combines with J gene TRBJ1-1, with D perhaps matching TRBD1 (6 bases). V shed 2 bases and J shed 3 bases, with 14 bases lying between them. The length of the CDR3 is 15 residues. In germline, CDR1 is SGHNT, CDR2 YYREEE (reference sequence). The CDR3 bases are TGTGCCAGCAGCTTCGGGACATTGAGTTACACTGAAGCTTTCTTT. Its protein is CASSFGTLSYTEAFF.

V usage is TRBV14 and J usage is TRBJ2-1, with 11 nucleotides matching TRBD2. V shed 8 bases and J 6 bases; nucleotides not matched to a gene: 3. This CDR3 is built from 13 residues. From germline, CDR1 is SGHDN and CDR2 FVKESK. The CDR3 bases are TGTGCCAGCGGGACTAGCGGAGCCAATGAGCAGTTCTTC. Residues: CASGTSGANEQFF. The variable domain in full, completed from reference TRBV14 and TRBJ2-1, reads EAGVTQFPSHSVIEKGQTVTLRCDPISGHDNLYWYRRVMGKEIKFLLHFVKESKQDESGMPNNRFLAERTGGTYSTLKVQPAELEDSGVYFCASGTSGANEQFFGPGTRLTVL.

The chain recombines TRBV11-2 with TRBJ1-1; D not certain. CDR3 length: 12 residues. CDR1 and CDR2 (germline): SGHAT, FQNNGV. V was cut by 5 bases and J by 4 bases, with 8 bases left in between. The DNA of the CDR3 is TGTGCCAGCAGCGACACAAGCACTGAAGCTTTCTTT. The encoded protein is CASSDTSTEAFF.

The genes are TRBV18 and TRBJ1-1; unclear D gene. The V end was cut by 3 bases, the J end by 1 base, with 9 bases between. The CDR3 consists of 14 residues. The germline gives CDR1 KGHSH, CDR2 LQKENI. The CDR3 sequence: CASSPGSTNTEAFF. The CDR3 bases are TGTGCCAGCTCACCGGGCAGTACGAACACTGAAGCTTTCTTT.

The chain uses TRBV29-1 and TRBJ2-1, with D perhaps matching TRBD2 (6 bases). The CDR3 spans 11 residues. The V gene's germline CDR1 is SQVTM and CDR2 ANQGSEA. With 5 bases removed from V and 9 bases from J, the gap between germline ends came to 11 bases. The CDR3 here is CSVTGGGEQFF. For the CDR3, the DNA is TGCAGCGTTACCGGGGGTGGTGAGCAGTTCTTC.

J is TRBJ1-5 and V is TRBV6-6; D gene ambiguous. Germline CDR1 and CDR2: MNHNY and SVGAGI (reference sequence). There are 15 residues in the CDR3. V was shortened by 4 bases and J by 0 bases, with 10 bases between the two germline ends. The CDR3 sequence: CASSLLRDSNQPQHF. The CDR3 coding sequence is TGTGCCAGCAGTTTACTTAGGGATAGCAATCAGCCCCAGCATTTT.

The chain is built from TRBV5-4 and TRBJ2-1, with D uncertain. V gave up 0 bases and J gave up 7 bases, with 5 bases separating them. Germline V gene data show CDR1 as SGHNT and CDR2 as YYREEE (reference sequence). This CDR3 region has 12 residues. The chain's CDR3 is CASSLEGNEQFF. The CDR3, as DNA: TGTGCCAGCAGCTTGGAAGGAAATGAGCAGTTCTTC.

The chain uses TRBV6-1 and TRBJ2-7; D possibly uses TRBD1 or TRBD2 (5 bases each). V was trimmed by 2 bases and J by 1 base, leaving 12 bases between them. The CDR3 extends over 15 amino acids. Germline V gene data show CDR1 as MNHNS and CDR2 as SASEGT. This CDR3 is CASSERGRGSYEQYF. CDR3 coding DNA: TGTGCCAGCAGTGAAAGGGGACGAGGATCCTACGAGCAGTACTTC.

The chain combines TRBV21-1 with TRBJ2-7; the D call in the table, TRBD1, was not verified against the DNA. TRBV21-1 is reported as a pseudogene. The CDR3 spans 16 residues. The CDR3 DNA reads as TGTGCCAGCAAATCATATAGGGACAGGGGGCTTTATGAGCAGTACTTC. Translated, it gives CASKSYRDRGLYEQYF.

DNA of the CDR3: TGTGCCAGCTCACCACCGGCAGGGACTGGGACTGAAGCTTTCTTT. Its protein is CASSPPAGTGTEAFF. The V gene is TRBV18, the J gene TRBJ1-1, with D possibly matching TRBD1 (5 bases). CDR3 length equals 15 residues. CDR1 is KGHSH, CDR2 LQKENI, per germline. Trimming cost V 0 bases and J 5 bases, with 13 bases left between them.

The V gene is TRBV12-5, the J gene TRBJ2-5; D not certain. The length of the CDR3 is 12 residues. Trimming removed 4 bases from V and 4 bases from J, with 7 bases in between. Germline loops: CDR1 LGHNT, CDR2 FRNRAP. The CDR3 here is CASGSTTETQYF. CDR3 nucleotides: TGTGCTAGTGGTTCGACCACAGAGACCCAGTACTTC.

The chain has TRBV25-1 and TRBJ2-3; D perhaps matches TRBD1 (6 bases). V lost 1 base to trimming and J lost 1 base, with 18 bases between them. The CDR3 consists of 18 residues. Germline V CDR1 and CDR2: MGHDK, SYGVNS. CDR3 nucleotide sequence: TGTGCCAGCAGTGAATTAACGGCAGGGGCGAGGGGCACAGATACGCAGTATTTT. It yields the protein CASSELTAGARGTDTQYF.

This chain links TRBV28 with TRBJ2-5, with D perhaps TRBD1 or TRBD2 (5 bases each). The CDR3 contains 15 residues. Germline V gene data show CDR1 as MDHEN and CDR2 as SYDVKM. V dropped 2 bases and J dropped 8 bases, with 18 bases sitting between them. CDR3 region: CASSLPSREYITQYF. Written as DNA, the CDR3 is TGTGCCAGCAGTTTACCATCCAGGGAGTATATTACCCAGTACTTC.

V gene TRBV13 combines with J gene TRBJ2-1; 10 nucleotides match TRBD1. Trimming removed 5 bases from V and 8 bases from J; junction bases left unmatched: 12. The CDR3 is 16 residues long. Germline-derived CDR1 and CDR2 are PRHDT and FYEKMQ (reference sequence). The CDR3 sequence: CASSPPPGQGKYEQFF. CDR3 nucleotide sequence: TGTGCCAGCAGCCCGCCCCCGGGACAGGGGAAGTATGAGCAGTTCTTC.

V is TRBV5-5 and J is TRBJ1-1, with D perhaps TRBD1 (5 bases). CDR1 is SGHKS, CDR2 YYEKEE, per germline (reference sequence). The CDR3 length is 16 residues. V was trimmed by 0 bases and J by 5 bases, leaving 17 bases between them. CDR3 nucleotides: TGTGCCAGCAGCTTGGCCACCGGGGCGGCTGGGACTGAAGCTTTCTTT. It is translated as CASSLATGAAGTEAFF. The whole variable domain, remainder taken from reference TRBV5-5 and TRBJ1-1, is DAGVTQSPTHLIKTRGQQVTLRCSPISGHKSVSWYQQVLGQGPQFIFQYYEKEERGRGNFPDRFSARQFPNYSSELNVNALLLGDSALYLCASSLATGAAGTEAFFGQGTRLTVV.

The genes are TRBV6-5 and TRBJ2-1, with 14 bases identical to TRBD2. Trimming took 2 bases from V and 7 from J; bases not matched to a gene: 4. The CDR3 extends over 16 amino acids. Germline CDR1 reads MNHEY; CDR2 reads SVGAGI. The chain's CDR3 is CASSYVTSGRGNEQFF. The CDR3, as DNA: TGTGCCAGCAGTTACGTGACTAGCGGGAGGGGTAATGAGCAGTTCTTC.

The rearrangement links TRBV7-2 to TRBJ2-2; 13 bases map to TRBD2. CDR1 and CDR2 (germline): SGHTA, FQGNSA. This CDR3 region has 15 residues. Trimming took 5 bases from V and 7 from J; bases not matched to a gene: 4. The CDR3 region has the DNA TGTGCCAGCAGCCCAAGACTAGCGGGAGGCGGGGAGCTGTTTTTT. It is translated as CASSPRLAGGGELFF. The whole variable domain, filled in from reference TRBV7-2 and TRBJ2-2, reads GAGVSQSPSNKVTEKGKDVELRCDPISGHTALYWYRQSLGQGLEFLIYFQGNSAPDKSGLPSDRFSAERTGGSVSTLTIQRTQQEDSAVYLCASSPRLAGGGELFFGEGSRLTVL.